This is a list of T cell receptor beta chains from one sample in a study of patients and donors after allogeneic stem cell transplantation. Each CDR3 protein gets one entry after TCRdb re-called the RT-PCR reads with MiXCR. The repertoire holds about a million distinct CDR3 sequences, with roughly 18% as singletons. The sequenced material came from blood, either unsorted or a sorted T cell fraction (not recorded which). These receptors were collected from a human donor who was either an allogeneic HSCT recipient or a stem cell or donor lymphocyte infusion donor (not recorded which). It is not recorded whose cells these are; they may come from a transplant donor. CDR3s include the opening cysteine and the closing phenylalanine or tryptophan. D genes are given only for firm matches. Clone size appears in some rows only: once, few, many, or a class for an expanded clone.

>TRBV6-1|NA|TRBJ2-1|NA|14
CASYLDLLYNEQFF
TGTGCCAGCTATCTAGACCTACTCTACAATGAGCAGTTCTTC
>TRBV20-1|TRBD1|TRBJ2-2|few|14
CSAILTGEVGELFF
TGCAGTGCAATCCTGACAGGGGAGGTCGGGGAGCTGTTTTTT
>TRBV12-3/TRBV12-4|NA|TRBJ2-2|few|16
CASSFPRGWSTGELFF
TGTGCCAGCAGTTTTCCAAGAGGATGGAGCACCGGGGAGCTGTTTTTT
>TRBV7-8|NA|TRBJ1-4|NA|14
CASSGYSGHEKLFF
TGTGCCAGCAGTGGGTACAGCGGGCATGAAAAACTGTTTTTT
>TRBV6-4|TRBD2|TRBJ2-1|few|15
CASSVRTSGYNEQFF
TGTGCCAGCAGTGTGAGGACTAGTGGTTACAATGAGCAGTTCTTC
>TRBV7-8|NA|TRBJ2-3|few|15
CASSARFTRLDTQYF
TGTGCCAGCAGCGCGAGATTTACCCGGCTCGATACGCAGTATTTT
>TRBV9|TRBD1|TRBJ1-1|NA|14
CASSVQTGPTEAFF
TGTGCCAGCAGCGTTCAGACAGGGCCGACTGAAGCTTTCTTT
>TRBV20-1|NA|TRBJ2-7|NA|14
CSASDSHYTYEQYF
TGCAGTGCTTCAGACAGCCACTACACCTACGAGCAGTACTTC
>TRBV28|TRBD2|TRBJ2-3|few|15
CASSRASGSTDTQYF
TGTGCCAGCAGTCGGGCTAGCGGGAGCACAGATACGCAGTATTTT
>TRBV20-1|TRBD1|TRBJ2-5|NA|13
CSATGTGQETQYF
TGCAGTGCGACCGGGACAGGTCAAGAGACCCAGTACTTC
>TRBV20-1|TRBD2|TRBJ2-5|few|16
CSARDPRTSGQETQYF
TGCAGTGCTAGAGACCCCCGGACTAGCGGCCAAGAGACCCAGTACTTC
>TRBV20-1|NA|TRBJ1-2|few|13
CSATKGTYYGYTF
TGCAGTGCAACGAAGGGGACTTACTATGGCTACACCTTC
>TRBV4-1|NA|TRBJ2-7|NA|13
CASSQILGDEQYF
TGCGCCAGCAGCCAAATTCTCGGGGACGAGCAGTACTTC
>TRBV5-1|NA|TRBJ1-4|NA|15
CASSLEWGASEKLFF
TGCGCCAGCAGCTTGGAATGGGGGGCAAGTGAAAAACTGTTTTTT
>TRBV24-1|TRBD1|TRBJ1-5|NA|16
CATSDSGTAVYQPQHF
TGTGCCACCAGTGATTCAGGGACAGCGGTTTATCAGCCCCAGCATTTT
>TRBV12-3/TRBV12-4|TRBD1|TRBJ2-7|NA|16
CASSSNTGTGGSEQYF
TGTGCCAGCAGTTCCAACACCGGGACAGGGGGCAGCGAGCAGTACTTC
>TRBV2|NA|TRBJ1-4|NA|13
CSTAGGGNEKLFF
TGTTCCACCGCCGGTGGGGGTAATGAAAAACTGTTTTTT
>TRBV6-1|TRBD2|TRBJ2-3|NA|14
CASSEGRGTDTQYF
TGTGCCAGCTCTGAGGGGAGGGGCACAGATACGCAGTATTTT
>TRBV5-1|NA|TRBJ2-5|NA|13
CASSSALQETQYF
TGCGCCAGCAGCTCGGCACTGCAAGAGACCCAGTACTTC
>TRBV3-1|NA|TRBJ1-1|few|13
CASSQAQGTKAFF
TGTGCCAGCAGCCAAGCCCAGGGGACTAAAGCTTTCTTT
>TRBV2|NA|TRBJ1-1|NA|14
CASSPFWAGAEAFF
TGTGCCAGCAGTCCGTTTTGGGCAGGGGCTGAAGCTTTCTTT
>TRBV25-1|TRBD1|TRBJ2-7|NA|14
CASSRTGAYYEQYF
TGTGCCAGCAGCAGGACAGGGGCTTACTACGAGCAGTACTTC
>TRBV6-2/TRBV6-3|NA|TRBJ2-3|NA|13
CASSYSRRDTQYF
TGTGCCAGCAGTTACTCCCGGAGGGATACGCAGTATTTT
>TRBV7-9|TRBD2|TRBJ2-7|few|17
CASSPPLPGGDLGEQYF
TGTGCCAGCAGCCCACCCCTCCCGGGAGGAGATTTAGGTGAGCAGTACTTC
>TRBV11-2|NA|TRBJ1-4|few|16
CASSLGYREPNEKLFF
TGTGCCAGCAGCTTAGGGTACAGGGAGCCTAATGAAAAACTGTTTTTT
>TRBV6-1|TRBD1|TRBJ1-1|few|13
CASRQGQGTGAFF
TGTGCCAGCAGGCAAGGACAGGGGACAGGAGCTTTCTTT
>TRBV3-1|TRBD2|TRBJ2-1|NA|17
CASSQGGLAGGYNEQFF
TGTGCCAGCAGCCAGGGGGGACTAGCGGGAGGATACAATGAGCAGTTCTTC
>TRBV29-1|NA|TRBJ2-1|many|13
CSVETVTNNEQFF
TGCAGCGTTGAGACAGTAACTAACAATGAGCAGTTCTTC
>TRBV27|NA|TRBJ2-7|NA|20
CASSFPTPSTGTLMGYEQYF
TGTGCCAGCAGTTTCCCTACCCCCTCGACAGGAACCCTTATGGGTTACGAGCAGTACTTC
>TRBV12-3/TRBV12-4|NA|TRBJ1-6|few|15
CASRPSDIDNSPLHF
TGTGCCAGCAGGCCCTCGGACATTGATAATTCACCCCTCCACTTT
>TRBV5-1|NA|TRBJ2-3|many|12
CASSLITDTQYF
TGTGCCAGCAGCTTAATAACAGATACGCAGTATTTT
>TRBV27|TRBD1|TRBJ1-2|NA|16
CASSYSRQGGSIGYTF
TGTGCCAGCAGTTACTCTAGGCAGGGGGGTTCCATTGGCTACACCTTC
>TRBV5-1|NA|TRBJ2-3|many|15
CASSLASASTDTQYF
TGCGCCAGCAGCTTGGCTAGCGCTTCCACAGATACGCAGTATTTT
>TRBV10-3|TRBD2|TRBJ2-2|NA|11
CAAGGSGELFF
TGTGCCGCGGGGGGCTCCGGGGAGCTGTTTTTT
>TRBV4-1|NA|TRBJ2-7|many|15
CASSQKGEGPYEQYF
TGCGCCAGCAGCCAAAAAGGGGAAGGCCCCTACGAGCAGTACTTC
>TRBV7-2|TRBD1|TRBJ2-5|NA|14
CASSRRGDRMSQYF
TGTGCCAGCAGCCGAAGAGGGGACAGGATGTCCCAGTACTTC
>TRBV25-1|NA|TRBJ1-4|NA|16
CASSENDPYPNEKLFF
TGTGCCAGCAGTGAGAACGACCCGTATCCTAATGAAAAACTGTTTTTT
>TRBV27|TRBD1|TRBJ2-5|few|15
CASSLKGTGMETQYF
TGTGCCAGCAGTTTAAAGGGGACAGGGATGGAGACCCAGTACTTC
>TRBV21-1|NA|TRBJ1-2|few|11
CAIMIRRGYTF
TGTGCAATCATGATCCGGCGTGGCTACACCTTC
>TRBV12-3/TRBV12-4|TRBD1|TRBJ2-1|NA|18
CASDGQGVGMHSYNEQFF
TGTGCCAGCGACGGACAGGGAGTAGGCATGCACTCCTACAATGAGCAGTTCTTC
>TRBV19|TRBD1|TRBJ1-6|NA|14
CASSARGYNSPLHF
TGTGCCAGTAGTGCCAGGGGGTATAATTCACCCCTCCACTTT
>TRBV12-3/TRBV12-4|NA|TRBJ1-2|few|14
CASSLGPPDYGYTF
TGTGCCAGCAGTTTGGGGCCTCCGGACTATGGCTACACCTTC
>TRBV3-1|NA|TRBJ2-1|NA|16
CASSPEGVVSYNEQFF
TGTGCCAGCAGCCCGGAGGGGGTCGTGTCCTACAATGAGCAGTTCTTC
>TRBV20-1|NA|TRBJ1-2|few|14
CSAPSGSANYGYTF
TGCAGTGCTCCGTCAGGTTCAGCTAACTATGGCTACACCTTC
>TRBV7-8|NA|TRBJ1-3|few|15
CASSHSEGTGNTIYF
TGTGCCAGCAGCCATAGCGAGGGGACGGGAAACACCATATATTTT
>TRBV27|TRBD2|TRBJ2-1|NA|16
CASSLRREVNYNEQFF
TGTGCCAGCAGTTTACGGCGGGAGGTCAACTACAATGAGCAGTTCTTC
>TRBV3-1|NA|TRBJ1-6|few|17
CASSQEKGSAGSSPLHF
TGTGCCAGCAGCCAAGAAAAAGGGTCGGCCGGATCTTCACCCCTCCACTTT
>TRBV27|NA|TRBJ1-2|NA|13
CASSLKGFHGYTF
TGTGCCAGCAGCTTAAAGGGGTTCCATGGCTACACCTTC
>TRBV5-1|NA|TRBJ2-7|NA|14
CASSLAWSSYEQYF
TGCGCCAGCAGCTTGGCCTGGAGCTCCTACGAGCAGTACTTC
>TRBV7-2|NA|TRBJ1-5|few|15
CASSPSRRFGQPQHF
TGTGCCAGCAGCCCCTCCCGGAGGTTTGGTCAGCCCCAGCATTTT